Listed below are T cell receptor beta chains from one sample, sequenced in a study of shared clonotypes between healthy human individuals. Sequencing was performed with immunoSEQ multiplex PCR; in TCRdb, only in-frame clones are kept and a portion is missing. The sample holds some 1,900,000 clones, approximately 94% seen once. The sample comprised naive CD8+ T cells sorted from blood. The receptors shown here come from a man between 18 and 35 years old in good health. Each CDR3 is given with its conserved first and last residue.

j_gene,v_gene,len,CDR3aa
TRBJ2-1,TRBV4-3,15,CASSPGLAAYNEQFF
TRBJ1-1,TRBV27,13,CASSIGGGTEAFF
TRBJ2-7,TRBV2,14,CASEGHLSSYEQYF
TRBJ1-3,TRBV27,17,CASSLSGPFVSGNTIYF
TRBJ2-7,TRBV13,13,CASSSGDIYEQYF
TRBJ1-2,TRBV14,13,CASSFDRGYGYTF
TRBJ2-2,TRBV27,16,CASSPLTPVGTGELFF
TRBJ1-6,TRBV7-2,14,CASTTRVYNSPLHF
TRBJ2-1,TRBV29-1,11,CSPVSGWEQFF
TRBJ2-5,TRBV28,14,CASTPTGEGETQYF
TRBJ2-7,TRBV27,18,CASSLLSLGGPQPYEQYF
TRBJ1-1,TRBV2,14,CASSEEGMNTEAFF
TRBJ2-7,TRBV27,14,CASSFLADRVVQYF
TRBJ2-2,TRBV5-6,16,CASSLELAGQRGELFF
TRBJ2-3,TRBV11-1,17,CASSLFGSGTVPDTQYF
TRBJ2-5,TRBV2,17,CASSDWSSPELKETQYF
TRBJ2-5,TRBV30,13,CAWSSVAGETQYF
TRBJ2-5,TRBV6-5,15,CASSPGQAKGETQYF
TRBJ2-1,TRBV4-1,17,CASSPPSATRGYNEQFF
TRBJ2-7,TRBV10-2,13,CASTGVAGDEQYF
TRBJ1-5,TRBV15,18,CATSSRDRDVYSNQPQHF
TRBJ2-3,TRBV6-5,15,CASSLSGGGSDTQYF
TRBJ2-7,TRBV6-6,14,CASSPAGHPYEQYF
TRBJ1-3,TRBV4-1,15,CASSQAGLAGNTIYF
TRBJ2-7,TRBV5-4,12,CASSPDRVEQYF
TRBJ1-6,TRBV7-6,16,CASSLEFGQGNSPLHF
TRBJ2-7,TRBV10-2,12,CASSNGAYEQYF
TRBJ1-2,TRBV28,13,CASSSGQEVGYTF
TRBJ1-6,TRBV9,13,CASSVAGVSPLHF
TRBJ2-1,TRBV27,15,CASSPGTGAYNEQFF
TRBJ1-1,TRBV9,13,CASSVGDNTEAFF
TRBJ2-1,TRBV28,14,CASSWDVGLHEQFF
TRBJ1-5,TRBV25-1,14,CASSGTGGGQPQHF
TRBJ2-1,TRBV11-2,12,CASASSYNEQFF
TRBJ2-1,TRBV6-5,16,CASSYDGLAGANEQFF
TRBJ1-2,TRBV5-4,14,CASSSQGVYYGYTF
TRBJ1-3,TRBV2,15,CASSEVGQPSYTIYF
TRBJ1-1,TRBV5-6,17,CASSLAKGTGMNTEAFF
TRBJ1-1,TRBV13,14,CASSSAPGGTEAFF
TRBJ2-7,TRBV6-1,15,CASSEGWDNSYEQYF
TRBJ1-2,TRBV28,13,CASSLGGGDGYTF